The following is a T cell receptor (beta chain) sequence with its context. The antigen remains unidentified. This sample was taken from a study of shared clonotypes between healthy human individuals. Overall study: Plates per donor: three CD4 naive, three CD4 memory, two CD8 naive, one CD8 memory. Study-level findings and limits: Enrolling few donors narrowed the genetic and exposure-history diversity that was represented.

V shed 4 bases and J shed 0 bases, with 14 bases lying between them. This CDR3 has 16 residues. Germline V lookup: CDR1 SGHTS, CDR2 YDEGEE. Under the authors' procedure: Junction-only sequences produced by ImmunoSEQ had no quality scores, so filtering differed. Repertoires were generated with immunoSEQ multiplex PCR, while TCRdb's copy carries only in-frame clones and drops some. V, J and clone size are those of that table, while D and trimming were read from the DNA. This table holds about 1.1 million clones, approximately 80% found once. The donor cohort consisted entirely of Caucasian adults residing in Nashville, Tennessee.

This sequence originates from a man younger than 35 in good health. Some clones in this sample may be carry-over from other donors' samples. The chain links TRBV5-8 to TRBJ1-5, with TRBD1 as a possible D gene (5 bases). The sequenced sample consisted of memory CD4+ T cells from PBMCs. This sample's subset: CD45RA-negative fraction. CDR3 DNA sequence: TGTGCCAGCAGCCGATCCGGGACGGCTAGCAATCAGCCCCAGCATTTT. It encodes CASSRSGTASNQPQHF.